The 10 T cell receptor beta chains reported below all come from one sample, sequenced in a study of blood T cells in healthy people across ages. Using a J-beta primer mix together with a sample-barcoded 5' primer, a second PCR was run for roughly 7 to 11 cycles. TCRdb redid the calling of the 5' RACE reads with MiXCR, one entry per CDR3 protein. The repertoire holds roughly 1.5 million distinct CDR3 sequences, with about 42% as singletons. Sequencing input: blood. These receptors were collected from a woman aged 18-29 years in good health.

V usage is TRBV4-1 and J usage is TRBJ2-7, with 8 bases that match TRBD1. V was pared by 4 bases and J by 2 bases, with 4 bases of the junction left unmatched. The CDR3 runs 14 residues. CDR1 is MGHRA, CDR2 YSYEKL, per germline. In nucleotides, the CDR3 is TGCGCCAGCAGCCGAGAGGGACAGGCCTACGAGCAGTACTTC. Translating it yields CASSREGQAYEQYF.

The chain carries TRBV30 and TRBJ1-2; the D gene is possibly TRBD1 (6 bases). Germline CDR1 reads GTSNPN; CDR2 reads SVGIG (reference sequence). The CDR3 has 14 residues. Deletions cut 1 base from V and 4 bases from J, with 13 bases between. The CDR3 reads CAWSGRTVVYGYTF. Written as DNA, the CDR3 is TGTGCCTGGAGTGGGCGGACAGTTGTCTATGGCTACACCTTC.

The CDR3 DNA follows: TGTGCCAGCTCACCTGGGCAGGAGCTCTATGGCTACACCTTC. As protein: CASSPGQELYGYTF. The J gene is TRBJ1-2, the V gene TRBV18, with D uncertain. Germline V gives CDR1 KGHSH, CDR2 LQKENI. CDR3 length equals 14 residues. With 3 bases removed from V and 4 bases from J, the gap between germline ends came to 12 bases. Full variable domain (remainder filled in from reference TRBV18 and TRBJ1-2): NAGVMQNPRHLVRRRGQEARLRCSPMKGHSHVYWYRQLPEEGLKFMVYLQKENIIDESGMPKERFSAEFPKEGPSILRIQQVVRGDSAAYFCASSPGQELYGYTFGSGTRLTVV.

The chain uses TRBV12-3 or TRBV12-4 and TRBJ2-1; D is possibly TRBD2 (6 bases). Trimming removed 4 bases from V and 12 bases from J, with 16 bases in between. The CDR3 is made up of 13 amino acids. CDR3 in amino acids: CASSSSSGSGQFF. DNA for the CDR3: TGTGCCAGCAGTTCTTCTTCCGGGAGTGGGCAGTTCTTC.

The chain employs TRBV12-3 or TRBV12-4 and TRBJ2-4; 7 nucleotides agree with TRBD1. There are 15 residues in the CDR3. J gave up 0 bases and V 6 bases, and 5 bases lay outside the gene matches. The CDR3 spells CASSQGGPAKNIQYF. The CDR3 DNA sequence: TGTGCCAGCAGCCAAGGGGGCCCAGCCAAAAACATTCAGTACTTC.

The chain uses TRBV24-1 and TRBJ2-1, with D perhaps TRBD1 or TRBD2 (7 bases each). The CDR3 contains 16 residues. Trimming cost V 5 bases and J 7 bases, with 20 bases left between them. The germline gives CDR1 KGHDR, CDR2 SFDVKD. The CDR3 reads CATSAGGRGLNNEQFF. CDR3 DNA: TGTGCCACCAGTGCCGGGGGGAGGGGGCTAAATAATGAGCAGTTCTTC.

This clonotype was counted a few times. CDR3 sequence reads: CASSPLRGGWETQYF. In DNA, the CDR3 is TGTGCCAGCAGCCCCTTAAGGGGGGGGTGGGAGACCCAGTACTTC. The chain couples TRBV7-2 to TRBJ2-5; maybe TRBD2 (7 bases). This CDR3 has 15 residues. The V gene lost 5 bases and the J gene lost 5 bases, with 18 bases spanning the gap. Germline V gene data show CDR1 as SGHTA and CDR2 as FQGNSA.

The chain carries TRBV20-1 and TRBJ2-3; D is ambiguous. V lost 2 bases to trimming and J lost 0 bases, with 15 bases between them. The length of the CDR3 is 16 residues. From germline, CDR1 is DFQATT and CDR2 SNEGSKA (reference sequence). The CDR3 DNA reads TGCAGTGCTAGACGGTCAACAGTACTGAGCACAGATACGCAGTATTTT. It translates to CSARRSTVLSTDTQYF.

In this sample, this clonotype turned up a few times. The chain couples TRBV20-1 to TRBJ2-7, with D possibly being TRBD1 (8 bases). The CDR3 sequence is 15 residues long. Germline-derived CDR1 and CDR2 are DFQATT and SNEGSKA (reference sequence). V was pared by 1 base and J by 3 bases, with 16 bases between. The CDR3: CSARGGGQDRYEQYF. The CDR3 region has the DNA TGCAGTGCTAGAGGCGGGGGACAGGACCGCTACGAGCAGTACTTC.

The V call is TRBV29-1, the J call TRBJ2-7, with D possibly TRBD2 on 5 matching bases. Germline V gene data show CDR1 as SQVTM and CDR2 as ANQGSEA. The CDR3 is 14 residues long. V shed 6 bases and J shed 3 bases, with 18 bases lying between them. CDR3 sequence: CSVSTAVRNYEQYF. CDR3 coding DNA: TGCAGCGTGTCAACAGCGGTCCGAAACTACGAGCAGTACTTC.